Detailed here is one T cell receptor beta chain. Antigen unknown. This sample stems from a study of CD4 T cells in relation to SARS-CoV-2 and coronaviruses. Profiled with immunoSEQ multiplex PCR; TCRdb holds only in-frame clones, not every one. The sample holds approximately 25,000 clones, 76% seen once. Study-wide points: In around 67% of donors, memory CD4+ clonotypes crossrecognized SARS-CoV-2 and at least one common cold coronavirus spike.

This CDR3 region has 15 residues. CDR1 SGHDT and CDR2 YYEEEE come from the germline V gene. V lost 0 bases, J lost 8 bases, and 7 bases stayed unmatched. CD4+ T cells from unexposed donors were obtained before the COVID-19 pandemic (2011-2018). The cells were cultured for less than twelve days before CD4+ T cells were isolated. The chain has TRBV5-6 and TRBJ1-4; 7 nucleotides match TRBD1. The receptor's source is a human donor in good health. Sequencing input: CD4+ T cells from PBMCs, cultured in vitro. The CDR3 sequence is CASSLAAGGREKLFF. The CDR3 DNA reads TGTGCCAGCAGCTTGGCAGCAGGGGGACGGGAAAAACTGTTTTTT.